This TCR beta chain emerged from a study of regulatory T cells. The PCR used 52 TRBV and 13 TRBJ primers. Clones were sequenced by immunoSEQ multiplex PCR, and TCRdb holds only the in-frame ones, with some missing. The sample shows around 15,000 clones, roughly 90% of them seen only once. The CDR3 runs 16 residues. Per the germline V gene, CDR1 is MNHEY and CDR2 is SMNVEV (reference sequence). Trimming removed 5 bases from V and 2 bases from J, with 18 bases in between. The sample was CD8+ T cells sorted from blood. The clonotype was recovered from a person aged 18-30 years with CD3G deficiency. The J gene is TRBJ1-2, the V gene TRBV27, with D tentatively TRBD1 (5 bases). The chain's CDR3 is CASSPWLGGGNYGYTF. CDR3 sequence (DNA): TGTGCCAGCAGTCCCTGGCTAGGTGGGGGGAACTATGGCTACACCTTC.